This record looks at one T cell receptor (beta chain) sequence and its context. The clone's antigen remains unknown. Within one base of it there is no much larger clone, and no base qualities were kept. This sample was taken from a study of OX40 agonist ivuxolimab in advanced cancers. Concerning the study at large: Ivuxolimab was an agonistic, fully human IgG2 monoclonal antibody directed against OX40 (CD134), a costimulatory receptor. In the dose-escalation cohort, roughly 82% of patients were male, and the mean age was 60 years with a range of roughly 20 to 80. The monotherapy dose-escalation portion (N ≈ 52 patients) of the phase I ivuxolimab trial is reported in the paper. Partial responses occurred in three dose-escalation patients, of whom one had hepatocellular carcinoma and two had cutaneous melanoma. Prior anti-PD-1, anti-PD-L1 or anti-CTLA-4 therapy was permitted, and approximately 40% of dose-escalation patients had received checkpoint inhibitors. Peripheral TCRbeta sequencing aimed to test whether ivuxolimab altered TCR sequence diversity and caused clonal T-cell expansion. Intravenous ivuxolimab was administered to patients every 2 weeks at six dose levels: 0.01, 0.1, 0.3, 1.5, 3 and 10 mg/kg. Of the 50 to 55 dose-escalation patients, hepatocellular carcinoma was present in 19, melanoma in roughly 15, renal cell carcinoma in 9 and head and neck cancer in 9. The paper's findings and limits, for the study overall: After ivuxolimab, more expanded clones were found on average in CD8+ T cells than in CD4+ T cells. At doses from 0.1 to 3.0 mg/kg, clonal expansion was seen in both CD4+ and CD8+ blood T cells between baseline and week 6. Which antigens the clonally expanded peripheral T cells were specific for was not determined. In the 0.1-3.0 mg/kg groups, partial responders had among the lowest normalized peripheral clonal expansion, particularly in CD8+ T cells. Low levels of normalized T-cell clonal expansion were also shown by some nonresponding patients.

For sequencing of the TCRbeta CDR3 region, genomic DNA was extracted from the sorted cells. The immunoSEQ Assay was used for sequencing of TCRbeta CDR3 regions. TCRdb carries this immuneACCESS record with in-frame sequences only. Its versions omit some clonotypes, under half of them owing to an unresolved V gene in the studies checked, with the rest unexplained. Counted in this sample were approximately 76,000 clones; about 89% of them appeared once. The top ten constitute 0.68% of the sample. The trial excluded patients who had a history of autoimmune disease or were on systemic immunosuppression. Peripheral blood for TCR sequencing was drawn from every dose cohort at baseline, at cycle 4 day 1 and at cycle 7 day 1. Samples came from an open-label, multicenter, first-in-human phase I dose-escalation trial of ivuxolimab. Adults with locally advanced or metastatic head and neck squamous cell, hepatocellular, melanoma or renal cell carcinoma were enrolled in the trial. CD4+ and CD8+ T cells were sorted separately from peripheral blood before TCR sequencing.

The clonotype originates from an adult with an advanced solid tumor such as melanoma, head and neck, liver or kidney cancer. The source material was CD4+ or CD8+ T cells sorted from blood, sampled in a trial of the OX40 agonist ivuxolimab.

Read as DNA, the sequence is TGTGCGTCCCGGGAGGCCTCTGGGGCCAACGTCCTGACTTTC. Translated, this gives CASREASGANVLTF. The rearranged segments are TRBV28 and TRBJ2-6; 7 nucleotides in the junction match TRBD2. There are 14 amino acids in the CDR3, from cysteine to phenylalanine inclusive. Of the read, only the CDR3 DNA is kept; its 42 bases are in frame from base 1. The germline V gene specifies MDHEN as CDR1 and SYDVKM as CDR2. The variable domain in full, with residues beyond the CDR3 obtained from the reference TRBV28 and TRBJ2-6 genes, is DVKVTQSSRYLVKRTGEKVFLECVQDMDHENMFWYRQDPGLGLRLIYFSYDVKMKEKGDIPEGYSVSREKKERFSLILESASTNQTSMYLCASREASGANVLTFGAGSRLTVL.